This T cell receptor (beta chain) was recorded in a study of Ad26.COV2.S vaccination and SARS-CoV-2 variants. Study conclusions and caveats: Spike-specific TCR breadth was greater after Ad26.COV2.S than placebo.

Germline loops: CDR1 SGHVS, CDR2 FQNEAQ. Trimming removed 4 bases from V and 1 base from J, with 13 bases in between. There are 15 residues in the CDR3. About this clone itself: Its matching antigen is unknown.

Stated treatment: about 20 received Ad26.COV2.S at low or high dose, single or two shots; 5 received placebo; per-sample allocation not given. The study sampled participants on day 63 after the first vaccine or placebo injection. TCRdb's copy holds only in-frame clones and misses some; the assay was immunoSEQ multiplex PCR. The sample records approximately 480,000 clones, around nine tenths being singletons. This clonotype originated in a person between 18 and 59 years old who received the Ad26.COV2.S COVID-19 vaccine or a placebo. Specimen: peripheral blood, collected in a trial of Ad26.COV2.S vaccine versus placebo. The V call is TRBV7-8, the J call TRBJ1-2; D is unresolved. The CDR3 nucleotides read TGTGCCAGCAGCTCCGGGATAGGGATTAACTATGGCTACACCTTC. This sequence encodes CASSSGIGINYGYTF.